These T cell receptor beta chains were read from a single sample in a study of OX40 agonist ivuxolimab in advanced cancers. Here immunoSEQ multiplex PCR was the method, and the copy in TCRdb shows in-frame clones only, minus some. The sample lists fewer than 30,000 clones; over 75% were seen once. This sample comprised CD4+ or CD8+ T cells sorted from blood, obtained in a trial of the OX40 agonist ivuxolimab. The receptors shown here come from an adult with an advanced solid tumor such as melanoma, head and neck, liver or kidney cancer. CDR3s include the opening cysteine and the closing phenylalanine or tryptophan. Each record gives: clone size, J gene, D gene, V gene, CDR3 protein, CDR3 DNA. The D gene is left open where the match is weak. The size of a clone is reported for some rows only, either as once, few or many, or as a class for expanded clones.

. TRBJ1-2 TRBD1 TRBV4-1 CASSQATGADLNGYTF TGCGCCAGCAGCCAAGCCACAGGGGCCGATCTCAATGGCTACACCTTC
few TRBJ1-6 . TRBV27 CATATLHSPLHF TGTGCCACCGCTACCCTACATTCACCCCTCCACTTT
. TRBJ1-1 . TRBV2 CASNWMNTEAFF TGTGCCAGCAATTGGATGAACACTGAAGCTTTCTTT
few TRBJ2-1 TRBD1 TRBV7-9 CASSSRDSYNEQFF TGTGCCAGCAGCTCCAGGGACAGCTACAATGAGCAGTTCTTC
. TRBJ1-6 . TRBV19 CASSSGADSPLHF TGTGCCAGTAGTTCAGGGGCTGATTCACCCCTCCACTTT
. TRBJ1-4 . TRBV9 CASSVEETTNEKLFF TGTGCCAGCAGCGTAGAGGAGACAACTAATGAAAAACTGTTTTTT
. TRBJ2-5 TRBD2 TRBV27 CASSQSTSGGEETQYF TGTGCCAGCAGTCAATCGACTAGCGGGGGGGAAGAGACCCAGTACTTC
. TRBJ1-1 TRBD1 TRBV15 CATSWDRGGTEAFF TGTGCCACCAGCTGGGACAGGGGAGGCACTGAAGCTTTCTTT
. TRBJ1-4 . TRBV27 CASSPTHRTELFF TGTGCCAGCAGTCCGACTCACAGGACTGAACTGTTTTTT
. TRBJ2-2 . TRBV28 CAGGTTGELFF TGTGCCGGGGGGACTACCGGGGAGCTGTTTTTT
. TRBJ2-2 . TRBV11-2 CASSLAQGIWHTGELFF TGTGCCAGCAGCTTAGCCCAGGGAATTTGGCACACCGGGGAGCTGTTTTTT
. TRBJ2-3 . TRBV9 CASSVVTGAVDTQYF TGTGCCAGCAGCGTAGTGACGGGGGCGGTAGATACGCAGTATTTT
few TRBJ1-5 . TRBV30 CAWSRGLNQPQHF TGTGCCTGGAGTCGGGGGCTCAATCAGCCCCAGCATTTT
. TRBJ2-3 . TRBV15 CATSRLPGARKDTQYF TGTGCCACCAGCAGGTTACCGGGGGCCCGTAAAGATACGCAGTATTTT
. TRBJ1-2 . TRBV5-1 CASSSRSYGYTF TGCGCCAGCAGTTCTCGGTCCTATGGCTACACCTTC
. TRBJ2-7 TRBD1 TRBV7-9 CASSPLVGRGSYEQYF TGTGCCAGCAGCCCTCTGGTGGGCAGGGGGTCCTACGAGCAGTACTTC
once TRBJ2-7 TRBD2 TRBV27 CASSSISGGSYEQYF TGTGCCAGTTCCAGTATTAGCGGGGGGTCCTACGAGCAGTACTTC
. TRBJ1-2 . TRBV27 CASSLKRGYYGYTF TGTGCCAGCAGTTTAAAGAGGGGCTACTATGGCTACACCTTC
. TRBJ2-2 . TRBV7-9 CASSLADPFRELFF TGTGCCAGCAGCTTAGCAGACCCATTCAGGGAGCTGTTTTTT
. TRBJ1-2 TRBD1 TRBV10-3 CAISNPHRGSGYTF TGTGCCATCAGTAACCCTCACAGGGGTTCTGGCTACACCTTC
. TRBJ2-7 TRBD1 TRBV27 CASSSRTGHEQYF TGTGCCAGCAGTTCCCGGACAGGGCACGAGCAGTACTTC
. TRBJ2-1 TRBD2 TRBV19 CASSMRLAEGTSNEQFF TGTGCCAGTAGTATGCGACTAGCGGAGGGGACGAGCAATGAGCAGTTCTTC
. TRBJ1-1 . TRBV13 CASSRGGGEAFF TGTGCCAGCAGCAGGGGCGGTGGTGAAGCTTTCTTT
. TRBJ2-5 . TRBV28 CASSSETQYF TGTGCCAGCAGTTCTGAGACCCAGTACTTC
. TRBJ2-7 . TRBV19 CASSIIGQRSYEQYF TGTGCCAGTAGTATCATCGGACAGCGCTCCTACGAGCAGTACTTC
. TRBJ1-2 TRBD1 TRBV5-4 CASSLIQGASGYTF TGCGCCAGCAGCCTGATCCAGGGGGCGAGCGGCTACACCTTC
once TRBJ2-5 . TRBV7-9 CASSLVRTVETQYF TGTGCCAGCAGCTTAGTTAGAACGGTCGAGACCCAGTACTTC
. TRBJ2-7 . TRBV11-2 CASSLGDYEQYF TGTGCCAGCAGCTTGGGGGACTACGAGCAGTACTTC
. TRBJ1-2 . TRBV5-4 CASSLKGFYGYTF TGTGCCAGCAGCTTGAAAGGGTTCTATGGCTACACCTTC
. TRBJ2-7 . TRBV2 CASSLGNEQYF TGTGCCAGCAGCCTCGGGAACGAGCAGTACTTC
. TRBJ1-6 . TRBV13 CASSQRVYNSPLHF TGTGCCAGCAGTCAGAGGGTTTATAATTCACCCCTCCACTTT
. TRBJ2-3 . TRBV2 CASSESPRDGTQYF TGTGCCAGCAGTGAAAGCCCCCGAGACGGTACGCAGTATTTT
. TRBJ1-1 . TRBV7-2 CASRDRTGYTEAFF TGTGCCAGCAGGGATCGAACAGGGTACACTGAAGCTTTCTTT
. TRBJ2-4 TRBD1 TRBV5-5 CASSITRQGDIQYF TGTGCCAGCAGCATAACAAGACAGGGGGACATTCAGTACTTC
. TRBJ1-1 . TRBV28 CASRKLQGLGYTEAFF TGTGCCAGCAGAAAATTGCAGGGCCTTGGGTACACTGAAGCTTTCTTT
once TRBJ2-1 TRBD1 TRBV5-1 CASSEWTGNEQFF TGCGCCAGCAGCGAATGGACAGGGAATGAGCAGTTCTTC
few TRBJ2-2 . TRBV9 CASSVGQGLGGELFF TGTGCCAGCAGCGTAGGGCAGGGGTTGGGCGGGGAGCTGTTTTTT
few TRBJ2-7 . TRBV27 CASSPTSSSYEQYF TGTGCCAGCAGCCCTACCTCCAGCTCCTACGAGCAGTACTTC
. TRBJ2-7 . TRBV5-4 CASSLGQGGGEQYF TGTGCCAGCAGCTTGGGGCAGGGAGGGGGCGAGCAGTACTTC
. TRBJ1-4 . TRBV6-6 CASSWGGGEKLFF TGTGCCAGCAGTTGGGGGGGCGGAGAAAAACTGTTTTTT